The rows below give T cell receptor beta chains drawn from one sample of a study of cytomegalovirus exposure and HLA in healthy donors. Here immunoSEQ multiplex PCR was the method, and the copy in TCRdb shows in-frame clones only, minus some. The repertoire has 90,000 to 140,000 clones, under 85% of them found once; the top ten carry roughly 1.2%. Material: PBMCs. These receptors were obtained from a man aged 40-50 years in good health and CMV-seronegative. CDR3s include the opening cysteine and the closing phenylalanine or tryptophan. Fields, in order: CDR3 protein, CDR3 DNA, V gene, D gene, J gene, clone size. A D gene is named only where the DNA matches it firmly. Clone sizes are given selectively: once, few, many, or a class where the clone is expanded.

CASRDNGLQDTQYF | TGTGCCAGTCGGGACAACGGGCTTCAAGATACGCAGTATTTT | TRBV19 | NA | TRBJ2-3 | NA
CASSLGGRGYTF | TGCGCCAGCAGCTTGGGAGGGAGAGGCTACACCTTC | TRBV5-1 | NA | TRBJ1-2 | NA
CASSPGHINYGYTF | TGTGCCAGCAGCCCGGGACACATTAACTATGGCTACACCTTC | TRBV6-6 | NA | TRBJ1-2 | NA
CASSPRGGARYEQYF | TGTGCCAGCAGTCCAAGGGGGGGAGCGCGATACGAGCAGTACTTC | TRBV6-6 | NA | TRBJ2-7 | few
CASSLDLGTYEQYF | TGTGCCAGCAGCTTGGACCTAGGCACCTACGAGCAGTACTTC | TRBV5-4 | NA | TRBJ2-7 | NA
CSVDQGGFTEAFF | TGCAGCGTTGACCAGGGGGGTTTCACTGAAGCTTTCTTT | TRBV29-1 | TRBD1 | TRBJ1-1 | NA
CASSQVVLAPYEQYF | TGTGCCAGCAGCCAAGTTGTCCTAGCGCCCTACGAGCAGTACTTC | TRBV4-2 | NA | TRBJ2-7 | few
CASSIGQGAYEQYF | TGTGCCAGCAGCATCGGACAGGGGGCTTACGAGCAGTACTTC | TRBV7-7 | TRBD1 | TRBJ2-7 | NA
CASSLNRVEQARHF | TGTGCCAGCAGTTTAAACAGGGTAGAACAAGCGAGGCATTTT | TRBV27 | NA | TRBJ1-5 | NA
CASSLEGTPNYEQYF | TGCGCCAGCAGCTTGGAAGGGACACCAAACTACGAGCAGTACTTC | TRBV5-1 | NA | TRBJ2-7 | NA
CASSQQGTYEQYF | TGTGCCAGCAGCCAACAGGGTACCTACGAGCAGTACTTC | TRBV11-2 | NA | TRBJ2-7 | NA
CASSMRLGTTEAFF | TGTGCCAGTAGTATGCGACTCGGGACAACTGAAGCTTTCTTT | TRBV19 | NA | TRBJ1-1 | NA
CASRGQDAYGYTF | TGTGCCAGCAGGGGACAGGATGCCTATGGCTACACCTTC | TRBV27 | TRBD1 | TRBJ1-2 | NA
CASSPRPGTSGFRAYEQYF | TGTGCCAGCAGTCCCAGGCCCGGGACTAGCGGGTTTAGGGCCTACGAGCAGTACTTC | TRBV27 | TRBD2 | TRBJ2-7 | NA
CASSQVSSGGEAKNIQYF | TGCGCCAGCAGCCAAGTTTCAAGCGGGGGGGAAGCCAAAAACATTCAGTACTTC | TRBV4-3 | TRBD2 | TRBJ2-4 | NA
CASRDGQGALLGYTF | TGCGCCAGCAGGGACGGACAGGGGGCTTTGCTTGGCTACACCTTC | TRBV5-1 | TRBD1 | TRBJ1-2 | NA
CASSEDGTRNEQFF | TGCGCCAGCAGCGAGGACGGGACTCGTAATGAGCAGTTCTTC | TRBV5-1 | NA | TRBJ2-1 | NA
CASRGRGMNTEAFF | TGTGCCAGCAGGGGCAGGGGGATGAACACTGAAGCTTTCTTT | TRBV27 | TRBD1 | TRBJ1-1 | NA
CASSFSLGEVVGELFF | TGTGCCAGCAGCTTCAGTCTGGGGGAGGTCGTCGGGGAGCTGTTTTTT | TRBV7-2 | NA | TRBJ2-2 | few
CASSLTGGAGNEQYF | TGTGCCAGCAGTCTGACAGGGGGCGCAGGAAACGAGCAGTACTTC | TRBV6-5 | TRBD1 | TRBJ2-7 | NA
CASSESSGDSSQPQHF | TGTGCCAGCAGTGAAAGTTCGGGGGACAGCTCTCAGCCCCAGCATTTT | TRBV6-1 | TRBD1 | TRBJ1-5 | few
CASSPRDRVVYEQYF | TGTGCCAGCAGCCCCCGGGACAGGGTGGTCTACGAGCAGTACTTC | TRBV7-2 | TRBD1 | TRBJ2-7 | few
CASSSERGGYTF | TGTGCCAGCAGCTCCGAAAGGGGGGGCTACACCTTC | TRBV7-9 | NA | TRBJ1-2 | NA
CATRQGDQPQHF | TGTGCCACTCGACAGGGGGATCAGCCCCAGCATTTT | TRBV6-5 | TRBD1 | TRBJ1-5 | few
CASSQGVREGAETQYF | TGTGCCAGCAGCCAAGGGGTGCGGGAGGGCGCGGAGACCCAGTACTTC | TRBV4-2 | TRBD2 | TRBJ2-5 | NA